These T cell receptor beta chains were read from a single sample in a study of PD-1 blockade in mismatch repair-deficient tumors. Clones were sequenced by immunoSEQ multiplex PCR, and TCRdb holds only the in-frame ones, with some missing. The sample shows 50,000 or so clones, more than 65% of them seen only once. Here the sequenced sample was peripheral blood, taken more than 19 weeks after starting pembrolizumab. All receptors come from an adult with mismatch repair-deficient cancer. Each CDR3 is given with its conserved first and last residue. The order of the fields is J gene, clone size, V gene, D gene, CDR3 protein, CDR3 DNA. The D gene is left open where the match is weak. Rows give clone size only sometimes, using once, few, many, or a class for an expanded clone.

TRBJ1-1,-,TRBV7-9,-,CASSVDSNTEAFF,TGTGCCAGCAGCGTGGATTCGAACACTGAAGCTTTCTTT
TRBJ2-1,-,TRBV13,-,CASSSGKVNEQFF,TGTGCCAGCAGCAGTGGGAAGGTTAATGAGCAGTTCTTC
TRBJ1-1,-,TRBV5-4,-,CASSLDPGGVTEAFF,TGTGCCAGCAGCTTGGATCCTGGGGGGGTCACTGAAGCTTTCTTT
TRBJ1-2,-,TRBV6-5,-,CASRETNPSYGYTF,TGTGCCAGCCGAGAAACGAATCCCTCCTATGGCTACACCTTC
TRBJ2-7,-,TRBV30,-,CAWGAIYEQYF,TGTGCCTGGGGGGCAATTTACGAGCAGTACTTC
TRBJ1-2,few,TRBV4-1,TRBD1,CASSHPGGVNYGYTF,TGCGCCAGCAGCCACCCAGGGGGCGTTAACTATGGCTACACCTTC
TRBJ2-6,few,TRBV7-9,-,CASSPPGANVLTF,TGTGCCAGCAGCCCACCAGGGGCCAACGTCCTGACTTTC
TRBJ1-5,few,TRBV2,TRBD1,CASSEEPDRAAQPQHF,TGTGCCAGCAGTGAAGAACCGGACAGGGCTGCTCAGCCCCAGCATTTT
TRBJ1-1,-,TRBV14,-,CASSQVRGTEAFF,TGTGCCAGCAGCCAAGTGCGGGGAACTGAAGCTTTCTTT
TRBJ2-5,-,TRBV6-6,TRBD2,CASGGAGGETQYF,TGTGCCAGCGGGGGGGCGGGAGGTGAGACCCAGTACTTC
TRBJ1-1,once,TRBV7-9,-,CASSPMGMNTEAFF,TGTGCCAGCAGCCCAATGGGTATGAACACTGAAGCTTTCTTT
TRBJ1-2,medium-sized,TRBV10-3,TRBD1,CAITQDRGDYGYTF,TGTGCCATCACCCAGGACAGGGGTGACTATGGCTACACCTTC
TRBJ2-7,-,TRBV6-5,TRBD1,CASSPGQGSYEQYF,TGTGCCAGCAGTCCGGGACAGGGGAGTTACGAGCAGTACTTC
TRBJ1-1,-,TRBV7-9,-,CASSLFSAVNTEAFF,TGTGCCAGCAGCTTGTTTTCAGCGGTGAACACTGAAGCTTTCTTT
TRBJ2-6,-,TRBV19,-,CASTPAGAGANVLTF,TGTGCCAGTACCCCGGCGGGTGCTGGGGCCAACGTCCTGACTTTC
TRBJ2-1,-,TRBV6-5,-,CASSYQATGHNEQFF,TGTGCCAGCAGTTACCAGGCTACAGGGCACAATGAGCAGTTCTTC
TRBJ2-2,-,TRBV7-6,TRBD2,CASSPLTSGTGELFF,TGTGCCAGCAGCCCCTTGACTAGCGGTACCGGGGAGCTGTTTTTT
TRBJ2-1,-,TRBV5-4,-,CASSRADSTKYNEQFF,TGTGCCAGCAGCCGGGCGGACTCGACAAAGTACAATGAGCAGTTCTTC
TRBJ2-1,-,TRBV4-1,-,CASSTTPSSYNEQFF,TGCGCCAGCAGTACGACTCCTAGCTCCTACAATGAGCAGTTCTTC
TRBJ1-4,-,TRBV2,-,CASRGPNEKLFF,TGTGCCAGCAGAGGTCCGAATGAAAAACTGTTTTTT
TRBJ2-7,-,TRBV2,TRBD2,CASSLGGDEQYF,TGTGCCAGCAGTTTGGGGGGGGACGAGCAGTACTTC
TRBJ2-7,-,TRBV30,-,CAWEVRQGNEQYF,TGTGCCTGGGAGGTCCGCCAGGGGAACGAGCAGTACTTC
TRBJ2-7,-,TRBV5-1,-,CASSFDGTYEQYF,TGCGCCAGCAGCTTTGACGGAACCTACGAGCAGTACTTC
TRBJ2-2,-,TRBV19,-,CASSMTGNTGELFF,TGTGCCAGTAGTATGACAGGGAACACCGGGGAGCTGTTTTTT
TRBJ1-3,-,TRBV9,TRBD1,CASSAFTGAGNTIYF,TGTGCCAGCAGCGCATTCACAGGGGCTGGAAACACCATATATTTT
TRBJ2-2,-,TRBV7-3,TRBD2,CASSRTSGNNRGELFF,TGTGCCAGCAGTCGGACTAGCGGGAACAACCGCGGGGAGCTGTTTTTT
TRBJ2-7,-,TRBV27,-,CASSLGDGFYEQYF,TGTGCCAGCAGCCTAGGGGACGGATTCTACGAGCAGTACTTC
TRBJ1-2,-,TRBV10-3,TRBD1,CAISARQGGYGYTF,TGTGCCATCAGCGCCCGACAGGGTGGCTATGGCTACACCTTC
TRBJ2-4,-,TRBV18,-,CASSPQSRQDIQYF,TGTGCCAGCTCACCACAATCCAGACAGGACATTCAGTACTTC
TRBJ2-1,-,TRBV11-3,TRBD2,CASRARGREGEQFF,TGTGCCAGCAGGGCGAGAGGGCGGGAGGGCGAGCAGTTCTTC
TRBJ1-1,-,TRBV7-3,TRBD1,CASSPSGTGITEAFF,TGTGCCAGCAGTCCCTCCGGGACAGGGATCACTGAAGCTTTCTTT
TRBJ2-5,-,TRBV6-5,-,CASSVGYQETQYF,TGTGCCAGCAGTGTGGGTTACCAAGAGACCCAGTACTTC
TRBJ2-7,-,TRBV19,-,CASSIDYLSSYEQYF,TGTGCCAGTAGTATAGACTACCTAAGCTCCTACGAGCAGTACTTC
TRBJ1-2,-,TRBV9,-,CASSSEGGVLRYGYTF,TGTGCCAGCAGCTCTGAGGGAGGGGTGTTGAGGTATGGCTACACCTTC
TRBJ1-1,-,TRBV11-3,-,CASSLDSGQPGTEAFF,TGTGCCAGCAGCTTAGATAGTGGACAGCCGGGTACTGAAGCTTTCTTT
TRBJ2-3,once,TRBV12-5,-,CASGWARYTDTQYF,TGTGCTAGTGGTTGGGCACGTTACACAGATACGCAGTATTTT
TRBJ1-5,few,TRBV28,TRBD1,CASREGAGQPQHF,TGTGCCAGCAGGGAGGGGGCTGGTCAGCCCCAGCATTTT
TRBJ1-2,-,TRBV27,-,CASSFRRGHGYTF,TGTGCCAGCAGTTTCCGACGGGGGCATGGCTACACCTTC
TRBJ2-1,-,TRBV18,TRBD2,CASSSTGGAEGREQFF,TGTGCCAGCTCATCAACGGGAGGGGCCGAGGGGCGTGAGCAGTTCTTC
TRBJ1-4,-,TRBV19,-,CASSLSREKLFF,TGTGCCAGTAGTTTAAGCCGTGAAAAACTGTTTTTT